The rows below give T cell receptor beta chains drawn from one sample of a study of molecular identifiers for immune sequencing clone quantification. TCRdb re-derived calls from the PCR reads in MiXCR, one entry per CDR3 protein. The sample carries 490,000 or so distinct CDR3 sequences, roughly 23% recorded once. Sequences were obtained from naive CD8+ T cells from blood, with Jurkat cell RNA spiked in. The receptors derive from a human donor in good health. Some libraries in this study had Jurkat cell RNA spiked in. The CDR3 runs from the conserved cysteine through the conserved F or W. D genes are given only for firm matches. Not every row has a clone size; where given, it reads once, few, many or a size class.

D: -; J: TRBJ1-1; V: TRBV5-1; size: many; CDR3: CASRVTMNTEAFF; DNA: TGCGCCAGCCGGGTCACCATGAACACTGAAGCTTTCTTT
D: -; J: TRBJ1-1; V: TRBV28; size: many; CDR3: CASSLQGSMNTEAFF; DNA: TGTGCCAGCAGTCTACAGGGTTCGATGAACACTGAAGCTTTCTTT
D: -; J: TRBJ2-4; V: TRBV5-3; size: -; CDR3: CARNQMGIQYF; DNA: TGTGCCAGAAACCAAATGGGGATTCAGTACTTC
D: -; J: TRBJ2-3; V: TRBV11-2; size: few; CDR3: CASSFTGLTTDTQYF; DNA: TGTGCCAGCAGCTTCACTGGACTTACCACAGATACGCAGTATTTT
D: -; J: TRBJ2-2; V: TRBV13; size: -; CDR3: CASRPDRTGELFF; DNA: TGTGCCAGCAGGCCAGACAGGACCGGGGAGCTGTTTTTT
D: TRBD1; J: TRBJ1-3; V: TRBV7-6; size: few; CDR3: CASSRDRGYGNTIYF; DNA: TGTGCCAGCAGCCGGGACAGGGGGTATGGAAACACCATATATTTT
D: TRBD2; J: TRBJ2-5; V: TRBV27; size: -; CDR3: CASSLSGLEEETQYF; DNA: TGTGCCAGCAGTTTATCCGGACTAGAGGAAGAGACCCAGTACTTC
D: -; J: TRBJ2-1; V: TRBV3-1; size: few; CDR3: CASSQSGNYNEQFF; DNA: TGTGCCAGCAGCCAAAGCGGAAACTACAATGAGCAGTTCTTC
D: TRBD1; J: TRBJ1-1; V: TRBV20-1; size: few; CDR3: CSARKQGDAEAFF; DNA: TGCAGTGCTAGGAAACAGGGGGACGCTGAAGCTTTCTTT
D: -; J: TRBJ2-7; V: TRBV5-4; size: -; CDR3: CASSAPGIGTGPYEQYF; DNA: TGTGCCAGCAGCGCCCCAGGCATCGGGACTGGGCCCTACGAGCAGTACTTC
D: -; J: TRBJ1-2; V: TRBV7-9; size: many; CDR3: CASSADLYGYTF; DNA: TGTGCCAGCAGCGCGGACCTATATGGCTACACCTTC
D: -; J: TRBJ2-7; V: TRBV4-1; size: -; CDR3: CASSQDPGAEQYF; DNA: TGCGCCAGCAGCCAAGATCCCGGCGCCGAGCAGTACTTC
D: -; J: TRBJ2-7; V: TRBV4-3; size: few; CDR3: CASSLSRLFDEQYF; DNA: TGCGCCAGCAGCCTAAGTCGTCTCTTCGACGAGCAGTACTTC
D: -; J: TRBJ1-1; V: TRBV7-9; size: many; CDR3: CASSPVAGGTEAFF; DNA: TGTGCCAGCAGCCCCGTCGCGGGGGGCACTGAAGCTTTCTTT
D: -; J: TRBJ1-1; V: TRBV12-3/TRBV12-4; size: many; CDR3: CASSPTSLMNTEAFF; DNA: TGTGCCAGCAGTCCCACATCTCTTATGAACACTGAAGCTTTCTTT
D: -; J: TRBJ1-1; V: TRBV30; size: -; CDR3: CAWSVSGDTEAFF; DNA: TGTGCCTGGAGTGTATCAGGGGACACTGAAGCTTTCTTT
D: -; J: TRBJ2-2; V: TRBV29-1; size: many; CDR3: CSVESSGTYTGELFF; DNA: TGCAGCGTTGAATCCTCCGGGACTTACACCGGGGAGCTGTTTTTT
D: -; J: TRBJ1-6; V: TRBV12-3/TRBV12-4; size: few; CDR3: CASKYFLDSPLHF; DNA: TGTGCCAGCAAATATTTTCTCGATTCACCCCTCCACTTT
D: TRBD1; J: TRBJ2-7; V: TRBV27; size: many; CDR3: CASSYRGNGYEQYF; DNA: TGTGCCAGCAGCTACAGGGGAAACGGGTACGAGCAGTACTTC
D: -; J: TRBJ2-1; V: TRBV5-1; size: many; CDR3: CASSPNDFFYNEQFF; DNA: TGCGCCAGCAGCCCGAACGACTTCTTCTACAATGAGCAGTTCTTC
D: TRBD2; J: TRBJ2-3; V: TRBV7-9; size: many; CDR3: CASSPIPGTSGSSFTDTQYF; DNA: TGTGCCAGCAGCCCCATTCCCGGGACTAGCGGGAGTAGTTTCACAGATACGCAGTATTTT
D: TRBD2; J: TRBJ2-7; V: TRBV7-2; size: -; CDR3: CASSLWAGGLGEQYF; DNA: TGTGCCAGCAGCTTATGGGCGGGAGGGCTCGGGGAGCAGTACTTC
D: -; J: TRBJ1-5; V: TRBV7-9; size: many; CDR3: CASSSGEGVWPQHF; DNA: TGTGCCAGCAGCTCCGGGGAGGGTGTTTGGCCCCAGCATTTT
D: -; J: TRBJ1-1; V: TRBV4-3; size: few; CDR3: CASSQDSLVNTEAFF; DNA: TGCGCCAGCAGCCAAGATTCTCTAGTGAACACTGAAGCTTTCTTT
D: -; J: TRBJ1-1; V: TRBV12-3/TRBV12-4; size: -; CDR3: CASSFPRQMNTEAFF; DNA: TGTGCCAGCAGTTTTCCGAGGCAGATGAACACTGAAGCTTTCTTT
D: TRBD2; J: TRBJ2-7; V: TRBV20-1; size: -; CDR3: CSAREGLAGVAYEQYF; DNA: TGCAGTGCTAGAGAGGGACTAGCGGGAGTGGCCTACGAGCAGTACTTC
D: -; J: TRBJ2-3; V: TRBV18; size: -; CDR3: CASSLDAGGTDMQYF; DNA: TGTGCCAGCTCACTAGATGCCGGGGGCACAGATATGCAGTATTTT
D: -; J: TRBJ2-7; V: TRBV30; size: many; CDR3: CAWGRSSYEQYF; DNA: TGTGCATGGGGACGGAGCTCCTACGAGCAGTACTTC
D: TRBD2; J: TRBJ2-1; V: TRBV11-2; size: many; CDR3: CASSFSGSSYNEQFF; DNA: TGTGCCAGCAGCTTCAGCGGGAGCTCCTACAATGAGCAGTTCTTC
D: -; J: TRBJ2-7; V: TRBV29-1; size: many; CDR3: CSVEDQGGYEQYF; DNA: TGCAGCGTTGAAGATCAGGGGGGCTACGAGCAGTACTTC
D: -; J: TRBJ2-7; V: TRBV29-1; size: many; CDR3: CSVPAKNSYEQYF; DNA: TGCAGCGTTCCGGCTAAGAACTCCTACGAGCAGTACTTC
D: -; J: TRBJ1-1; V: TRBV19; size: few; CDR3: CASSIEDGGTEAFF; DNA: TGTGCCAGTAGTATAGAAGACGGCGGCACTGAAGCTTTCTTT
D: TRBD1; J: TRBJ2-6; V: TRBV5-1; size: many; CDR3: CASSSGQAGLLGFSGANVLTF; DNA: TGCGCCAGCAGCTCCGGACAGGCCGGTCTTCTGGGGTTCTCTGGGGCCAACGTCCTGACTTTC
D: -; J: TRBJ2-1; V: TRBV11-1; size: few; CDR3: CASSLYWEYNEQFF; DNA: TGTGCCAGCAGCTTATATTGGGAGTACAATGAGCAGTTCTTC
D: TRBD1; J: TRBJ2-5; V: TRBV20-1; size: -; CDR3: CSARDLDRPRGYQETQYF; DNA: TGCAGTGCTAGAGACCTGGACAGGCCGAGGGGGTACCAAGAGACCCAGTACTTC
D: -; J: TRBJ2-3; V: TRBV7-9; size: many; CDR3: CASSQRSGPTDTQYF; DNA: TGTGCCAGCAGCCAACGGAGCGGACCCACAGATACGCAGTATTTT
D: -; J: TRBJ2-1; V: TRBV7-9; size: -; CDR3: CASSPPPGGGEQFF; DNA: TGTGCCAGCAGCCCCCCCCCCGGGGGCGGTGAGCAGTTCTTC
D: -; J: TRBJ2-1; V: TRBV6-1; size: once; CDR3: CASSGRSGNEQFF; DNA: TGTGCCAGCAGTGGCCGATCAGGGAATGAGCAGTTCTTC
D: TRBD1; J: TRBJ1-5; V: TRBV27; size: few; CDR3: CASSLLGPGGDQPQHF; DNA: TGTGCCAGCAGTTTATTGGGCCCAGGGGGCGATCAGCCCCAGCATTTT